These 13 T cell receptor beta chains were all obtained from the same sample, sequenced in a study of cytomegalovirus exposure and HLA in healthy donors. The PCR made use of 60 Vbeta and 13 Jbeta primers. TCRdb keeps only in-frame clones here, not all; method: immunoSEQ multiplex PCR. The table has roughly 110,000 clones, about 70% seen once. The material sequenced was PBMCs. These receptors were obtained from a boy between 10 and 17 years old in good health and CMV-seronegative.

This chain connects TRBV27 to TRBJ2-7; 8 bases line up with TRBD2. The CDR3 runs 13 residues. CDR1 is MNHEY, CDR2 SMNVEV, per germline (reference sequence). Trimming cost V 7 bases and J 2 bases; bases outside gene matches: 4. The CDR3 region has the DNA TGTGCCAGCACCCGGGGGGGAACCTACGAGCAGTACTTC. Translating gives CASTRGGTYEQYF.

The chain employs TRBV6-5 and TRBJ2-7; 7 bases match TRBD2. V shed 7 bases, J shed 3 bases, and the junction held 6 bases outside the gene matches. Germline loops: CDR1 MNHEY, CDR2 SVGAGI. The CDR3 is made up of 13 amino acids. The CDR3 nucleotides read TGTGCCAGCACTAAACGGGGGGTCTACGAGCAGTACTTC. The encoded protein is CASTKRGVYEQYF.

The chain recombines TRBV5-4 with TRBJ2-2, with no clear D. V was pared by 4 bases and J by 1 base, with 11 bases between. Germline-derived CDR1 and CDR2 are SGHNT and YYREEE (reference sequence). The length of the CDR3 is 15 residues. CDR3: CASSPYGLNTGELFF. DNA of the CDR3: TGTGCCAGCAGCCCCTACGGTCTGAACACCGGGGAGCTGTTTTTT.

With respect to this clone: Within the sample, other DNA sequences also encode this same CDR3. This sequence joins TRBV18 and TRBJ2-7; possibly TRBD2 for D (5 bases). CDR1 and CDR2 from the germline V gene are KGHSH and LQKENI. The CDR3 is 13 amino acids. Trimming pared 3 bases from V and 0 bases from J, leaving 6 bases between. CDR3 nucleotide sequence: TGTGCCAGCTCACCGAGCGGCTCCTACGAGCAGTACTTC. Its translation is CASSPSGSYEQYF.

The J gene is TRBJ2-7, the V gene TRBV28, with a weak D call TRBD2 (6 bases). Per germline, CDR1 MDHEN and CDR2 SYDVKM. The V and J ends lost 7 bases and 7 bases respectively, with 20 bases between them. The CDR3 has 14 residues. The CDR3 nucleotides read TGTGCCAGCACCGTGCGGGGCAATCTACGTGAGCAGTACTTC. This codes for CASTVRGNLREQYF.

The rearrangement links TRBV4-1 to TRBJ2-7; 12 nucleotides agree with TRBD1. V was pared by 4 bases and J by 7 bases, with 2 bases of the junction left unmatched. The CDR3 spans 13 residues. From germline, CDR1 is MGHRA and CDR2 YSYEKL. The CDR3 loop reads CASSRDRGLEQYF. CDR3 nucleotides: TGCGCCAGCAGCCGGGACAGGGGGCTTGAGCAGTACTTC.

V usage is TRBV15 and J usage is TRBJ1-4, with 7 nucleotides matching TRBD1. The germline gives CDR1 LNHNV, CDR2 YYDKDF (reference sequence). The CDR3 contains 15 residues. Unmatched junction bases numbered 7, after V lost 1 base and J lost 8 bases. CDR3 residues: CATSRVPGGREKLFF. DNA of the CDR3: TGTGCCACCAGCAGAGTCCCAGGGGGTCGGGAAAAACTGTTTTTT.

This rearrangement joins TRBV7-9 to TRBJ1-1; weak D call: TRBD1 (6 bases). Per germline, CDR1 SEHNR and CDR2 FQNEAQ (reference sequence). V lost 5 bases and J 3 bases, leaving 22 bases between the germline ends. There are 17 residues in the CDR3. CDR3 bases: TGTGCCAGCAGCCCCCGACGCCGGGGGGCGCGGGACACTGAAGCTTTCTTT. Protein: CASSPRRRGARDTEAFF.

This clone was seen a handful of times. The V and J genes are TRBV28 and TRBJ1-6; tentative D call: TRBD1 (5 bases). Looked up from germline, CDR1 is MDHEN and CDR2 is SYDVKM. Trimming left V 2 bases short and J 6 bases short, with 14 bases between. The CDR3 has 16 amino acids. The CDR3 coding sequence is TGTGCCAGCAGTTTAGGGGGGGGAAATCCTAATTCACCCCTCCACTTT. Translating it yields CASSLGGGNPNSPLHF.

The V and J genes are TRBV28 and TRBJ1-2; D perhaps matches TRBD1 (5 bases). Germline V CDR1 and CDR2: MDHEN, SYDVKM. The V end lost 10 bases, the J end lost 5 bases, and 23 bases lay between the germline ends. The CDR3 is 15 residues long. The CDR3 nucleotides are TGTGCCACCGCGTTATATCTACGGGGGAGGTATGGCTACACCTTC. Translated, it gives CATALYLRGRYGYTF.

V usage is TRBV5-7 and J usage is TRBJ2-7; 11 nucleotides agree with TRBD1. TRBV5-7 is an ORF for which the function is uncertain. This CDR3 region has 15 residues. Unmatched junction bases numbered 3, after V lost 0 bases and J lost 4 bases. CDR3 protein: CASSLGGQGVYEQYF. DNA for the CDR3: TGTGCCAGCAGCTTGGGGGGACAGGGGGTTTACGAGCAGTACTTC.

The V call is TRBV5-1, the J call TRBJ2-5; 10 nucleotides line up with TRBD1. The germline CDR1 and CDR2 sequences are SGHRS and YFSETQ. V lost 0 bases and J lost 4; bases outside the gene matches: 3. There are 15 residues in the CDR3. Here the CDR3 DNA reads TGCGCCAGCAGCTTGGGGGACAGGGGCGCAGAGACCCAGTACTTC. Encoded protein: CASSLGDRGAETQYF.

The chain recombines TRBV5-1 with TRBJ2-5; 9 nucleotides agree with TRBD1. CDR3 length: 17 residues. Germline-derived CDR1 and CDR2 are SGHRS and YFSETQ. Trimming took 0 bases from V and 4 from J; bases not matched to a gene: 10. The CDR3 region has the DNA TGCGCCAGCAGCTTGGGCCCTACAGGGGGCGCTGGAGAGACCCAGTACTTC. Protein: CASSLGPTGGAGETQYF. Full variable domain (outside the CDR3, taken from reference TRBV5-1 and TRBJ2-5): KAGVTQTPRYLIKTRGQQVTLSCSPISGHRSVSWYQQTPGQGLQFLFEYFSETQRNKGNFPGRFSGRQFSNSRSEMNVSTLELGDSALYLCASSLGPTGGAGETQYFGPGTRLLVL.